This T cell receptor (beta chain) was recovered during a study of control samples from healthy donors and cancer patients. Here immunoSEQ multiplex PCR was the method, and the copy in TCRdb shows in-frame clones only, minus some. The sample has around 92,000 clones, about four fifths seen once. V dropped 2 bases and J dropped 2 bases, with 6 bases sitting between them. Per the germline V gene, CDR1 is ENHRY and CDR2 is SYGVKD. This CDR3 is 13 amino acids long. Sample: blood. The chain recombines TRBV10-3 with TRBJ1-1; D remains unclear. The receptor comes from a man between 60 and 70 years old in good health. For the CDR3, the DNA is TGTGCCATCAGTGAGATGTCAAACACTGAAGCTTTCTTT. Its protein is CAISEMSNTEAFF.